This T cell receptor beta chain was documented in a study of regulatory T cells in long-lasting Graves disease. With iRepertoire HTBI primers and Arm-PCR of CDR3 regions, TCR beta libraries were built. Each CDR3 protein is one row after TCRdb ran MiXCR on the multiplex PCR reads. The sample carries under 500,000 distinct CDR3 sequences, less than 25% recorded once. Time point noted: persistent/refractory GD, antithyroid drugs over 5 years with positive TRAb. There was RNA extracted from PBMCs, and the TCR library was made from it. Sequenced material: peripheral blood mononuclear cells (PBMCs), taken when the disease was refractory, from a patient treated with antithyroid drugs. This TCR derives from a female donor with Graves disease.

The CDR3 protein is CASSAAPYGYTF. CDR3 coding DNA: TGTGCCAGCAGTGCCGCCCCCTATGGCTACACCTTC. This chain connects TRBV6-1 to TRBJ1-2; D remains ambiguous. V lost 4 bases and J 4 bases, leaving 7 bases between the germline ends. CDR1 MNHNS and CDR2 SASEGT come from the germline V gene. The CDR3 is 12 amino acids.